This T cell receptor (beta chain) is from a study of blood T cells in healthy people across ages. This clonotype occurred many times. Antigen: not known. The sample, roughly 9.5 milliliters of peripheral blood, was drawn from each donor. Study observations and caveats: Diversity was higher, and naive CD4+ cells more numerous, in long-lived donors than in aged donors.

The CDR3 extends over 14 amino acids. Trimming took off 1 base at V and 5 bases at J, with 8 bases between the two ends. Primers used in a second PCR of about 6 to 11 cycles were a sample-barcoded 5' primer and a J-beta primer mix. Every molecule of cDNA carried a tag from a template-switch adaptor with 12 random nucleotides. MiXCR, applied by TCRdb to the 5' RACE reads, yields one record per CDR3 protein. The table shows about 720,000 distinct CDR3 sequences, with about 20% occurring only once. The sequence derives from a man between 70 and 80 years old in good health. The chain links TRBV12-3 or TRBV12-4 to TRBJ1-4, with a possible D match to TRBD1 (5 bases). Sequencing was performed on blood. CDR3 residues: CASSLGQRNEKLFF. DNA of the CDR3: TGTGCCAGCAGTTTAGGACAGCGAAATGAAAAACTGTTTTTT.